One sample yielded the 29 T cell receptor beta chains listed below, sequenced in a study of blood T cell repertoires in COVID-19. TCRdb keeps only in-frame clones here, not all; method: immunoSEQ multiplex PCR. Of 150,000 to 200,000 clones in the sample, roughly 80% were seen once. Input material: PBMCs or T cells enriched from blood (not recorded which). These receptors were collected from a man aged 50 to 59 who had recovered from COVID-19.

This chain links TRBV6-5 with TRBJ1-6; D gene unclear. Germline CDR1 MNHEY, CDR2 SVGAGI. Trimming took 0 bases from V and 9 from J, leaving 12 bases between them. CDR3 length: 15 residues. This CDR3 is CASSYSQLIGSPLHF. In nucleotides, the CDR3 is TGTGCCAGCAGTTACTCACAGCTAATAGGTTCACCCCTCCACTTT.

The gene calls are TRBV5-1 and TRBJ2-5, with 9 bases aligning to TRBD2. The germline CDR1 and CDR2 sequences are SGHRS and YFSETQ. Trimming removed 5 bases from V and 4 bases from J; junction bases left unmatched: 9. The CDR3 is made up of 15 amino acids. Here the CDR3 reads CASSQLGTSRETQYF. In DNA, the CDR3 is TGCGCCAGCAGTCAACTCGGGACTAGCAGAGAGACCCAGTACTTC. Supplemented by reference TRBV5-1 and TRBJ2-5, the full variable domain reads KAGVTQTPRYLIKTRGQQVTLSCSPISGHRSVSWYQQTPGQGLQFLFEYFSETQRNKGNFPGRFSGRQFSNSRSEMNVSTLELGDSALYLCASSQLGTSRETQYFGPGTRLLVL.

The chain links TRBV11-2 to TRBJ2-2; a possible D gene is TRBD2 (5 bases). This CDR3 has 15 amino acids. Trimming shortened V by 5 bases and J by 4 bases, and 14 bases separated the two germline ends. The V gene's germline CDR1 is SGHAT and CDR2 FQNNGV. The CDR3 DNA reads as TGTGCCAGCAGCCCGGACTGGGCGAGCACCGGGGAGCTGTTTTTT. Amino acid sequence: CASSPDWASTGELFF.

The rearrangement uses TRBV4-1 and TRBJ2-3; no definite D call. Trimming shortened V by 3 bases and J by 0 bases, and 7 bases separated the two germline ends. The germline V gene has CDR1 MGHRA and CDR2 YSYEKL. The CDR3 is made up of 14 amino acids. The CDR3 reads CASSQETSTDTQYF. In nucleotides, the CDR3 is TGCGCCAGCAGCCAGGAGACTAGCACAGATACGCAGTATTTT.

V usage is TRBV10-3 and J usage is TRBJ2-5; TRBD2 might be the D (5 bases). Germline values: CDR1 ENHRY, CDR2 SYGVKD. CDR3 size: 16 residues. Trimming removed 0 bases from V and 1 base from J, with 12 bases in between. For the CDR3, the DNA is TGTGCCATCAGTGAGTCGAGGAGAGGGATCCAAGAGACCCAGTACTTC. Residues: CAISESRRGIQETQYF.

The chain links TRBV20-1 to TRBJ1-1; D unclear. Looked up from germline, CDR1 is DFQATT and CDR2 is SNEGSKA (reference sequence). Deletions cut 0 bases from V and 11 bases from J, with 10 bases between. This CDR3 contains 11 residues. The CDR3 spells CSARDLREAFF. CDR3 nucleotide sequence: TGCAGTGCTAGAGATCTCCGGGAGGCTTTCTTT.

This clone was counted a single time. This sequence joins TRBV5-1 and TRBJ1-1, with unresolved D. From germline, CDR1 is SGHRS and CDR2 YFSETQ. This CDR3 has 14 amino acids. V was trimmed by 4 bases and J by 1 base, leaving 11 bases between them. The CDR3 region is CASSPRWANTEAFF. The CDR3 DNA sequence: TGCGCCAGCAGCCCCCGATGGGCGAACACTGAAGCTTTCTTT.

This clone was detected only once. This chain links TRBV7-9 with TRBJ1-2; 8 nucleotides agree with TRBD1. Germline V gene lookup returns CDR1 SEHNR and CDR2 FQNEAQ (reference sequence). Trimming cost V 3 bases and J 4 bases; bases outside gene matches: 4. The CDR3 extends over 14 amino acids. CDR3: CASSFRTGTYGYTF. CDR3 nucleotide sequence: TGTGCCAGCAGCTTTAGGACAGGGACCTATGGCTACACCTTC.

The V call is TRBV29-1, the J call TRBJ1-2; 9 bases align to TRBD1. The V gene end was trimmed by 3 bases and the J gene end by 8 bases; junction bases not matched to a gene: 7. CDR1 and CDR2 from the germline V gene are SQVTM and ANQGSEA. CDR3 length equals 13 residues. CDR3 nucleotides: TGCAGCGTTGAGGGCGGGACAGGGAACGGCTACACCTTC. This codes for CSVEGGTGNGYTF.

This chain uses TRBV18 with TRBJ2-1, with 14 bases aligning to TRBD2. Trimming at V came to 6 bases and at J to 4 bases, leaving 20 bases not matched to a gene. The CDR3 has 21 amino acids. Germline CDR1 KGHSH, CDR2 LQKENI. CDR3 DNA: TGTGCCAGCTCCCAGGACCGGACTAGCGGGGGGCCTTACCCGCTATACAATGAGCAGTTCTTC. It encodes CASSQDRTSGGPYPLYNEQFF.

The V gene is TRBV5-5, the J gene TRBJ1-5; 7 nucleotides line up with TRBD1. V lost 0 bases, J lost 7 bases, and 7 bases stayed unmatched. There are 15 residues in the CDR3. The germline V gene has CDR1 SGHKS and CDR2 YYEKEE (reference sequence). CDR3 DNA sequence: TGTGCCAGCAGCTTGGCCGGGCCAGGGGGACAGCCCCAGCATTTT. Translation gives CASSLAGPGGQPQHF.

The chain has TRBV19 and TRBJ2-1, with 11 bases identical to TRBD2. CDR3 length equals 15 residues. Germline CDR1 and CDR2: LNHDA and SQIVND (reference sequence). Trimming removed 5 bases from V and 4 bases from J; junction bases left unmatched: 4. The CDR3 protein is CASSETSGAYNEQFF. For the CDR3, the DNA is TGTGCCAGTAGTGAGACTAGCGGGGCGTACAATGAGCAGTTCTTC.

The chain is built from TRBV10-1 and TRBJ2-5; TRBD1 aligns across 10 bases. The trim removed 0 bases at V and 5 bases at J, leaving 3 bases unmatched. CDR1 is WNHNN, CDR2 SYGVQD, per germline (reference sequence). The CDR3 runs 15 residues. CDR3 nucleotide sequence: TGCGCCAGCAGTGAGTCGACAGGGGGCAGGGAGACCCAGTACTTC. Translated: CASSESTGGRETQYF.

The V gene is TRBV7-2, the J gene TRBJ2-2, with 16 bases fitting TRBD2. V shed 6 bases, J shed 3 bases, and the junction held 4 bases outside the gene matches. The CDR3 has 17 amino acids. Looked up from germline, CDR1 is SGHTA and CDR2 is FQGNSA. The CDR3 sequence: CASSPGLAGGDTGELFF. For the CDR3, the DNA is TGTGCCAGCAGTCCGGGACTAGCGGGGGGGGACACCGGGGAGCTGTTTTTT.

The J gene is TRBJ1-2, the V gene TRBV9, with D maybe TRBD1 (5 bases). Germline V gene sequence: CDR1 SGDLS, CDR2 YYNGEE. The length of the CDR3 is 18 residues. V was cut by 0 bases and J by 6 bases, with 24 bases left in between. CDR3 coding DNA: TGTGCCAGCAGCGTAGGCAGCCTTAAAGGGGAATTAGGGGATGGCTACACCTTC. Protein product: CASSVGSLKGELGDGYTF.

The DNA of the CDR3 is TGTGCCAGCAGCCCCTTAGGGGATGGCTACACCTTC. As protein: CASSPLGDGYTF. The chain uses TRBV5-8 and TRBJ1-2; a possible D gene is TRBD1 (5 bases). The CDR3 runs to 12 residues. CDR1 and CDR2 (germline): SGHTS, YDEGEE. V was trimmed by 4 bases and J by 6 bases, leaving 10 bases between them.

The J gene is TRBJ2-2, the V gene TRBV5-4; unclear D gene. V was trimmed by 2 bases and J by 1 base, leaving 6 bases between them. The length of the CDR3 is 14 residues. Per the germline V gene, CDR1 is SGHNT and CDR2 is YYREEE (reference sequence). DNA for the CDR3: TGTGCCAGCAGCTTCCGCAGGAACACCGGGGAGCTGTTTTTT. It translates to CASSFRRNTGELFF.

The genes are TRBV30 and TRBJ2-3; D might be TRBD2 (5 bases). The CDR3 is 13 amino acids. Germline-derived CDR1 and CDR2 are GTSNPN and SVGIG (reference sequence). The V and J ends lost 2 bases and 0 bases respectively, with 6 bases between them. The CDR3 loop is CAWSRGSTDTQYF. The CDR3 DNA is TGTGCCTGGAGTCGGGGAAGCACAGATACGCAGTATTTT.

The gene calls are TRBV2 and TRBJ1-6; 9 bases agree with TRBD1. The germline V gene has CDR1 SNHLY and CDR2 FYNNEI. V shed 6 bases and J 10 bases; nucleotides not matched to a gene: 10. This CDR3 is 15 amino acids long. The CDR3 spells CASRHPGQGSSPLHF. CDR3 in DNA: TGTGCCAGCAGACACCCGGGACAGGGAAGCTCACCCCTCCACTTT. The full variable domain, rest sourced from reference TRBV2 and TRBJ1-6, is EPEVTQTPSHQVTQMGQEVILRCVPISNHLYFYWYRQILGQKVEFLVSFYNNEISEKSEIFDDQFSVERPDGSNFTLKIRSTKLEDSAMYFCASRHPGQGSSPLHFGNGTRLTVT.

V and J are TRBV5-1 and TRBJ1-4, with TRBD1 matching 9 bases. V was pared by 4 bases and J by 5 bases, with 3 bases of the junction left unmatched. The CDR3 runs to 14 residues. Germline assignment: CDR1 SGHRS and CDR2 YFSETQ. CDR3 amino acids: CASSGGTGNEKLFF. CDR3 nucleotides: TGCGCCAGCAGCGGCGGGACAGGGAATGAAAAACTGTTTTTT.

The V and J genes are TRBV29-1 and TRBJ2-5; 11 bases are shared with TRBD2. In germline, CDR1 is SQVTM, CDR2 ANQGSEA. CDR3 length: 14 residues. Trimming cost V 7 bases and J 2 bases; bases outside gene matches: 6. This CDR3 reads CSGGGLAVQETQYF. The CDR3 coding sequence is TGCAGCGGGGGGGGACTAGCGGTACAAGAGACCCAGTACTTC.

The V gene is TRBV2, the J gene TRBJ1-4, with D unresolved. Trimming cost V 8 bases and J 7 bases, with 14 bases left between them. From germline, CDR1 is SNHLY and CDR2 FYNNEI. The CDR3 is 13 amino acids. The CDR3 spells CASQVGRSEKLFF. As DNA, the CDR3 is TGTGCCAGCCAGGTGGGGAGGAGTGAAAAACTGTTTTTT.

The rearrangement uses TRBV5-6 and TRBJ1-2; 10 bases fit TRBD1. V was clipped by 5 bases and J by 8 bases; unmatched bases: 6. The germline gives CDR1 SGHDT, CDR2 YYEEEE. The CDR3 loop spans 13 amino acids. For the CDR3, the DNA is TGTGCCAGCAGGACAGGGGGCAAGGGAGGCTACACCTTC. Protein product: CASRTGGKGGYTF.

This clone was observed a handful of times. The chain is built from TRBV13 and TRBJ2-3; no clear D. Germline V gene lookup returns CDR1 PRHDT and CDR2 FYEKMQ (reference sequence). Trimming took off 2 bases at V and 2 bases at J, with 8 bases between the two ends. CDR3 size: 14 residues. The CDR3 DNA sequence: TGTGCCAGCAGCTTATGGTCACACACAGATACGCAGTATTTT. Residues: CASSLWSHTDTQYF.

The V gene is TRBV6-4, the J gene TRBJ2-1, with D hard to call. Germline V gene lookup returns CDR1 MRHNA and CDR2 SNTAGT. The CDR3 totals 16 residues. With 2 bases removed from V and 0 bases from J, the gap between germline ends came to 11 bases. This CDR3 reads CASSDGLTFSYNEQFF. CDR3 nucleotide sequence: TGTGCCAGCAGTGACGGCTTAACCTTCTCCTACAATGAGCAGTTCTTC.

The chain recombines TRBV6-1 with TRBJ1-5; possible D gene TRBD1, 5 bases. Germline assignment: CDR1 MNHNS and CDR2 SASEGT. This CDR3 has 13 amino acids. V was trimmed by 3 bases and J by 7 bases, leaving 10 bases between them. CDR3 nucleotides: TGTGCCAGCAGTGATCAGGGAGGCCAGCCCCAGCATTTT. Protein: CASSDQGGQPQHF.

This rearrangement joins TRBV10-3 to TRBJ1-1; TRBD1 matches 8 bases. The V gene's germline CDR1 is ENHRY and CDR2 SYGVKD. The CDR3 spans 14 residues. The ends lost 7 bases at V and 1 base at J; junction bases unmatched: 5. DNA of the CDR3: TGTGCCATCACTCGGGACAGGACGAACACTGAAGCTTTCTTT. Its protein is CAITRDRTNTEAFF.

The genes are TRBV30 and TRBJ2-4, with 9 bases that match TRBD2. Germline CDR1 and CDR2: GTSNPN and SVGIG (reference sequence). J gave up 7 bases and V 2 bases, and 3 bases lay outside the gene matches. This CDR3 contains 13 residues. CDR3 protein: CAWSSSGVNIQYF. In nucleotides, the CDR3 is TGTGCCTGGAGTTCTAGCGGGGTGAACATTCAGTACTTC.

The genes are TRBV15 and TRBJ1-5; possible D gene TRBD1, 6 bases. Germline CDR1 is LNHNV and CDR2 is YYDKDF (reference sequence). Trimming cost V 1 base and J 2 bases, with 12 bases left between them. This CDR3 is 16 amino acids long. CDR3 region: CATSRVYRAGNQPQHF. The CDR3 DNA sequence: TGTGCCACCAGCAGAGTTTACAGGGCCGGCAATCAGCCCCAGCATTTT.